These 15 T cell receptor beta chains originate from one sample sequenced in a study of vaccination and CD4 T cells after COVID-19. The sample's treatment: approximately 11-day PBMC culture with coronavirus spike peptide pools or control peptides (ViraFEST assay). These receptors have no identified antigens. The Oncomine TCR Beta short-read assay sequenced DNA from cultured CD4+ T cells. Each CDR3 protein gets one entry after TCRdb re-called the PCR reads with MiXCR. The profile shows about 13,000 distinct CDR3 sequences, about two thirds of them singletons. Sequenced input: CD4+ T cells from blood, cultured in vitro. The receptors stem from a human donor who had recovered from COVID-19.

This chain joins TRBV19 and TRBJ1-5; D is undetermined. Germline CDR1 reads LNHDA; CDR2 reads SQIVND (reference sequence). This CDR3 is built from 13 residues. V lost 5 bases to trimming and J lost 3 bases, with 8 bases between them. The chain's CDR3 is CASSSVHNQPQHF. CDR3 sequence (DNA): TGTGCCAGTAGTTCCGTTCACAATCAGCCCCAGCATTTT.

This chain uses TRBV20-1 with TRBJ1-1, with 7 nucleotides matching TRBD1. The germline V gene has CDR1 DFQATT and CDR2 SNEGSKA (reference sequence). The CDR3 is 12 amino acids. After removal of 6 bases from V and 8 bases from J, the junction contained 9 bases not matched to a gene. The CDR3 DNA sequence: TGCAGTGCAAGTCCCCGACAGGGCGAAGCTTTCTTT. Amino acid sequence: CSASPRQGEAFF.

The chain recombines TRBV19 with TRBJ1-5; D is unresolved. This CDR3 comprises 17 residues. Trimming removed 1 base at V and 0 bases at J, with 13 bases between. Germline V lookup: CDR1 LNHDA, CDR2 SQIVND (reference sequence). CDR3 DNA: TGTGCCAGTAGTATAGTGGGGAGAGGGATTAGCAATCAGCCCCAGCATTTT. Its translation is CASSIVGRGISNQPQHF.

In this sample, this clonotype turned up once. The rearrangement uses TRBV3-1 and TRBJ2-5; no clear D. Trimming shortened V by 3 bases and J by 2 bases, and 1 base separated the two germline ends. The germline CDR1 and CDR2 sequences are LGHDT and YNNKEL (reference sequence). CDR3 size: 11 residues. CDR3 bases: TGTGCCAGCAGCCAGCAAGAGACCCAGTACTTC. Its protein is CASSQQETQYF.

The genes are TRBV20-1 and TRBJ2-7; 7 bases match TRBD2. There are 14 residues in the CDR3. Trimming at V came to 0 bases and at J to 3 bases, leaving 5 bases not matched to a gene. Per germline, CDR1 DFQATT and CDR2 SNEGSKA (reference sequence). The CDR3 DNA reads as TGCAGTGCTAGAGACTCGGGACTAAGCTACGAGCAGTACTTC. This sequence encodes CSARDSGLSYEQYF.

This clonotype was seen only a few times. This sequence joins TRBV20-1 and TRBJ2-5; maybe TRBD1 (6 bases). V dropped 3 bases and J dropped 4 bases, with 9 bases sitting between them. There are 12 residues in the CDR3. Germline V gene data show CDR1 as DFQATT and CDR2 as SNEGSKA (reference sequence). CDR3 amino acids: CSARVGGETQYF. The CDR3 region has the DNA TGCAGTGCTAGGGTAGGGGGAGAGACCCAGTACTTC.

This sequence joins TRBV20-1 and TRBJ2-1; TRBD2 agrees at 16 bases. Trimming removed 1 base from V and 7 bases from J; junction bases left unmatched: 7. Germline V gene data show CDR1 as DFQATT and CDR2 as SNEGSKA (reference sequence). The CDR3 covers 17 residues. The CDR3 DNA sequence: TGCAGTGCTAGAGTAGACGGGACTAGCGGGAGGGTGAATGAGCAGTTCTTC. Its translation: CSARVDGTSGRVNEQFF.

This clonotype turned up a few times. CDR3 loop: CASRVQVNTEAFF. The DNA for the CDR3 is TGTGCCAGCAGGGTACAGGTGAACACTGAAGCTTTCTTT. This chain uses TRBV6-1 with TRBJ1-1; a possible D gene is TRBD1 (5 bases). V was trimmed by 6 bases and J by 0 bases, leaving 8 bases between them. The CDR3 contains 13 residues. Germline CDR1 MNHNS, CDR2 SASEGT.

DNA of the CDR3: TGTGCCAGCAGTGTCCCGACTAGCGGGAACCGGCGCACAGATACGCAGTATTTT. Residues: CASSVPTSGNRRTDTQYF. The genes are TRBV2 and TRBJ2-3; 11 positions agree with TRBD2. CDR1 is SNHLY and CDR2 is FYNNEI in the germline V gene. The CDR3 loop spans 18 amino acids. The trim removed 4 bases at V and 1 base at J, leaving 10 bases unmatched. The full variable domain, its missing parts supplied by reference TRBV2 and TRBJ2-3, is EPEVTQTPSHQVTQMGQEVILRCVPISNHLYFYWYRQILGQKVEFLVSFYNNEISEKSEIFDDQFSVERPDGSNFTLKIRSTKLEDSAMYFCASSVPTSGNRRTDTQYFGPGTRLTVL.

The gene calls are TRBV12-3 or TRBV12-4 and TRBJ1-6; 9 bases align to TRBD1. The CDR3 sequence is 14 residues long. V dropped 6 bases and J dropped 5; count of bases not matched to a gene: 2. CDR3 in amino acids: CASRRTGDNSPLHF. For the CDR3, the DNA is TGTGCCAGCAGACGGACAGGGGATAATTCACCCCTCCACTTT.

This chain connects TRBV11-2 to TRBJ1-1; the D gene is possibly TRBD1 (5 bases). Germline V CDR1 and CDR2: SGHAT, FQNNGV. V was clipped by 4 bases and J by 7 bases, with 10 bases between them. The CDR3 has 12 amino acids. In DNA, the CDR3 is TGTGCCAGCAGCTGGGGGGTCGATGAAGCTTTCTTT. It specifies CASSWGVDEAFF.

This clonotype was observed a handful of times. The chain couples TRBV2 to TRBJ2-5; the D is unclear. Germline V CDR1 and CDR2: SNHLY, FYNNEI. Trimming cost V 4 bases and J 5 bases, with 14 bases left between them. The CDR3 is 14 residues long. CDR3 coding DNA: TGTGCCAGCAGTGGTGGGATCCTGGGGGAGACCCAGTACTTC. Translating it yields CASSGGILGETQYF.

The chain couples TRBV10-3 to TRBJ2-1, with a tentative D call TRBD1 (6 bases). The length of the CDR3 is 14 residues. V lost 3 bases, J lost 4 bases, and 10 bases lay in between. CDR1 is ENHRY, CDR2 SYGVKD, per germline. CDR3 region: CAISDSRGYNEQFF. In DNA, the CDR3 is TGTGCCATCAGTGATTCCAGGGGTTACAATGAGCAGTTCTTC.

The chain links TRBV20-1 to TRBJ1-5; D is uncertain. The V and J ends lost 3 bases and 3 bases respectively, with 9 bases between them. Per germline, CDR1 DFQATT and CDR2 SNEGSKA (reference sequence). The CDR3 contains 13 residues. The CDR3: CSASVAANQPQHF. The CDR3 DNA reads as TGCAGTGCTAGCGTGGCCGCCAATCAGCCCCAGCATTTT.

The rearrangement links TRBV15 to TRBJ1-2; D gene unclear. CDR1 and CDR2 (germline): LNHNV, YYDKDF (reference sequence). V lost 3 bases and J 2 bases, leaving 4 bases between the germline ends. The CDR3 covers 12 residues. The CDR3 is CATSRVNYGYTF. The CDR3 bases are TGTGCCACCAGCAGGGTAAACTATGGCTACACCTTC.